This T cell receptor (beta chain) was sequenced in a study of identical twins. CDR1 is SGHRS, CDR2 YFSETQ, per germline. This CDR3 has 15 residues. Trimming cost V 0 bases and J 3 bases; bases outside gene matches: 6. This clonotype was seen only once. TCRdb re-analysed the 5' RACE reads in MiXCR, keeping a single row per CDR3 protein. Among some 730,000 distinct CDR3 sequences listed, around a sixth were seen once. Another study also made use of these data, one on T cells expressing NK-cell markers. That report notes: The authors sequenced eight donors, of whom seven were HCMV-seropositive and one was seronegative.

Sequencing used PBMCs. This clonotype was obtained from a woman aged 18-35 years in good health. The chain has TRBV5-1 and TRBJ2-7; TRBD2 agrees at 7 bases. The CDR3 loop reads CASSLGGGGYYEQYF. CDR3 coding DNA: TGCGCCAGCAGCTTGGGCGGCGGGGGATACTACGAGCAGTACTTC.